Given below is one T cell receptor (beta chain) in context. The sample comes from a study of tumor T cells in aggressive B-cell lymphoma. This table comes from immunoSEQ multiplex PCR, and its TCRdb copy is limited to in-frame clones, with some not included. The profile shows 10,000 to 14,000 clones, around 91% of them singletons. CDR1 is MNHEY and CDR2 is SVGAGI in the germline V gene. The CDR3 has 13 amino acids. The V end lost 2 bases, the J end lost 4 bases, and 6 bases lay between the germline ends. The specimen sequenced was tumor tissue. This TCR came from an adult with diffuse large B cell lymphoma. This chain uses TRBV6-5 with TRBJ1-5; possible D gene TRBD1, 5 bases. The CDR3 DNA reads TGTGCCAGCAGTTACCGGGGGAATCAGCCCCAGCATTTT. Protein: CASSYRGNQPQHF.